This TCR beta chain emerged from a study of T cell clonality in common variable immunodeficiency. Whole-study results and caveats: CVID subjects had higher TCRbeta clonality than healthy controls, most marked in about a third.

Sequencing input was equivalent genomic DNA from CVID and controls. Data came from immunoSEQ multiplex PCR; TCRdb stores just in-frame clones and leaves some out. This repertoire lists about 64,000 clones without singletons; 1.5% to 2% sits in the top ten. Germline CDR1 is SGHDT and CDR2 is YYEEEE. This CDR3 region has 14 residues. The V gene end was trimmed by 4 bases and the J gene end by 2 bases; junction bases not matched to a gene: 6. This clone was picked up many times. Its antigen remains unknown. The read ends 3 residues shy of where the CDR3 ends; the end is completed using the germline J gene.

V is TRBV5-6 and J is TRBJ2-7; 7 nucleotides line up with TRBD1. Sequencing was performed on peripheral blood mononuclear cells. This clonotype originated in a person aged 18 to 70 in good health. This CDR3 is CASSTRQGPYEQYF. CDR3 DNA (partial): TGTGCCAGCAGCACCCGACAGGGTCCCTACGAG.